This passage covers 16 T cell receptor beta chains from one sample sequenced in a study of regulatory T cells in long-lasting Graves disease (dated by TCRdb to the early 2020s). The method was multiplex PCR. The instrument was an Illumina HiSeq 4000. TCR beta libraries were built with iRepertoire HTBI primers and Arm-PCR amplification of CDR3 regions. TCRdb cleaned the public reads at Q25 with fastp, built clones with MiXCR and kept in-frame beta chains. Entries are consolidated by CDR3 protein sequence, retaining the most common genes and DNA. The sample table records roughly 300,000 distinct CDR3 sequences; around 23% of these occur just once. Roughly 50% of the sample is taken by the ten largest. Taken with the paper, the label for time point translates to: persistent/refractory GD, antithyroid drugs over 5 years with positive TRAb. RNA was extracted from PBMCs in TRIzol for both TCR sequencing and RNA sequencing.

The starting material was peripheral blood mononuclear cells (PBMCs), obtained when the disease was refractory, from a patient treated with antithyroid drugs. The receptors stem from a female donor with Graves disease.

This clonotype was observed many times. The chain joins TRBV12-3 or TRBV12-4 to TRBJ2-5; D is unclear. With 5 bases removed from V and 3 bases from J, the gap between germline ends came to 10 bases. The CDR3 runs 13 residues. In nucleotides, the CDR3 is TGTGCCAGCAGTCTGTCGGCCGAAGAGACCCAGTACTTC. This codes for CASSLSAEETQYF.

This sequence joins TRBV19 and TRBJ1-5; 7 nucleotides line up with TRBD1. CDR3 length: 16 amino acids. V gave up 7 bases and J gave up 7 bases; unmatched junction bases: 16. The germline V gene encodes CDR1 LNHDA and CDR2 SQIVND (reference sequence). CDR3 amino acids: CASTLAIGGEEQPQHF. The CDR3 DNA sequence: TGTGCCAGTACATTGGCCATAGGGGGCGAGGAGCAGCCCCAGCATTTT.

The rearrangement uses TRBV28 and TRBJ2-7, with D unclear. V lost 6 bases and J lost 0, with 9 bases in between. Germline CDR1 MDHEN, CDR2 SYDVKM. There are 13 residues in the CDR3. CDR3 in DNA: TGTGCCAGCAGAAAACCCCCCTCCTACGAGCAGTACTTC. This gives the protein CASRKPPSYEQYF.

In this sample, this clonotype turned up many times. This rearrangement joins TRBV27 to TRBJ1-4; TRBD1 is a possible D gene (5 bases). Trimming left V 2 bases short and J 2 bases short, with 12 bases between. Germline CDR1 is MNHEY and CDR2 is SMNVEV (reference sequence). The CDR3 is made up of 16 amino acids. The CDR3 reads CASSLQGYGTNEKLFF. CDR3 DNA: TGTGCCAGCAGTTTACAGGGATATGGCACTAATGAAAAACTGTTTTTT.

The chain uses TRBV10-1 and TRBJ1-6; D is unresolved. CDR1 is WNHNN and CDR2 is SYGVQD in the germline V gene (reference sequence). V lost 7 bases and J lost 0, with 13 bases in between. CDR3 length equals 16 residues. The CDR3 DNA is TGCGCCAGCACCATCAGGAAATTCTCCTATAATTCACCCCTCCACTTT. Residues: CASTIRKFSYNSPLHF.

The rearrangement joins TRBV5-1 to TRBJ2-5; 8 positions agree with TRBD2. In germline, CDR1 is SGHRS, CDR2 YFSETQ. CDR3 length: 15 residues. V was pared by 5 bases and J by 2 bases, with 8 bases of the junction left unmatched. The CDR3 loop is CASSYTAGDQETQYF. CDR3 DNA sequence: TGCGCCAGCAGTTACACAGCGGGAGATCAAGAGACCCAGTACTTC.

Many counts were recorded for this clonotype. V is TRBV5-8 and J is TRBJ1-2; the match to TRBD1 covers 7 bases. Per the germline V gene, CDR1 is SGHTS and CDR2 is YDEGEE. The V gene end was trimmed by 4 bases and the J gene end by 10 bases; junction bases not matched to a gene: 10. This CDR3 contains 13 residues. The CDR3 coding sequence is TGTGCCAGCAGCGTACAGGGGAGGATTGTCTACACCTTC. This translates into CASSVQGRIVYTF.

This clonotype was counted at least ten times. The rearrangement uses TRBV2 and TRBJ2-3; D is perhaps TRBD1 (6 bases). Germline CDR1 SNHLY, CDR2 FYNNEI. V was clipped by 6 bases and J by 2 bases, with 21 bases between them. CDR3 length: 17 residues. CDR3 DNA: TGTGCCAGCAGATCCCCCTTTGGGGACACATTCACAGATACGCAGTATTTT. Translation: CASRSPFGDTFTDTQYF.

This clonotype has ten or more counts. The rearrangement links TRBV6-5 to TRBJ1-2, with TRBD1 identical over 7 bases. Trimming at V came to 0 bases and at J to 7 bases, leaving 11 bases not matched to a gene. CDR3 length equals 16 residues. Per germline, CDR1 MNHEY and CDR2 SVGAGI. The CDR3, as DNA: TGTGCCAGCAGTTACTCCCGGGACAGTCTTTCTGGTGGCTACACCTTC. This codes for CASSYSRDSLSGGYTF.

This clonotype was seen a handful of times. The V call is TRBV4-1, the J call TRBJ2-7; 12 bases map to TRBD2. Per the germline V gene, CDR1 is MGHRA and CDR2 is YSYEKL. The V gene end was trimmed by 2 bases and the J gene end by 4 bases; junction bases not matched to a gene: 3. The CDR3 spans 15 residues. CDR3 nucleotide sequence: TGCGCCAGCAGCCAAACGACTAGCGGGAGTTACGAGCAGTACTTC. Amino acids: CASSQTTSGSYEQYF.

Points on this clonotype: The CDR3 carries no conserved terminal phenylalanine or tryptophan, so it likely arises from a read error. The genes are TRBV7-2 and TRBJ2-5; 13 bases are a match to TRBD2. V gave up 8 bases and J gave up 2 bases; unmatched junction bases: 5. From germline, CDR1 is SGHTA and CDR2 FQGNSA. This CDR3 has 15 amino acids. In DNA form, the CDR3 reads TGTGCCAGCGGCTCGGGACTAGCGGGGCAAGAGACCCAGTACTCC. Residues: CASGSGLAGQETQYS.

The chain has TRBV3-1 and TRBJ2-6, with TRBD1 as a possible D gene (5 bases). The CDR3 consists of 15 residues. In germline, CDR1 is LGHDT, CDR2 YNNKEL (reference sequence). Trimming stripped 4 bases from V and 4 bases from J, with 11 bases between. CDR3 protein: CASSLRGTGANVLTF. The DNA for the CDR3 is TGTGCCAGCAGCCTTAGGGGAACCGGGGCCAACGTCCTGACTTTC.

There are a few counts of this clonotype. The CDR3 loop reads CASRTSVPKNIQYF. In DNA, the CDR3 is TGTGCCAGCAGGACTAGCGTGCCCAAAAACATTCAGTACTTC. The rearrangement links TRBV2 to TRBJ2-4; 8 bases are a match to TRBD2. V trimming: 6 bases; J trimming: 2 bases; junction bases outside the gene matches: 3. This CDR3 region has 14 residues. The V gene's germline CDR1 is SNHLY and CDR2 FYNNEI.

The chain uses TRBV30 and TRBJ1-1; D ambiguous. V lost 4 bases, J lost 5 bases, and 20 bases lay in between. The CDR3 has 15 amino acids. CDR1 and CDR2 from the germline V gene are GTSNPN and SVGIG (reference sequence). CDR3 region: CAWMRVPLRETEAFF. The CDR3, as DNA: TGTGCCTGGATGAGGGTGCCTCTCCGGGAAACTGAAGCTTTCTTT.

Of note for this clonotype: A much larger clonotype is one base distant, so this may be a read error. The conserved phenylalanine or tryptophan normally closing the CDR3 is absent here, so this likely arose from a read error. The chain uses TRBV6-1 and TRBJ1-2; maybe TRBD1 (5 bases). With 1 base removed from V and 4 bases from J, the gap between germline ends came to 13 bases. CDR1 and CDR2 (germline): MNHNS, SASEGT. This CDR3 contains 15 residues. The CDR3 region is CASSEGSGRTYGYTL. For the CDR3, the DNA is TGTGCCAGCAGTGAAGGTTCGGGGCGCACCTATGGCTACACCCTC.

This chain connects TRBV5-1 to TRBJ2-5; D perhaps matches TRBD1 (6 bases). Germline lookup yields CDR1 SGHRS and CDR2 YFSETQ. The V end was cut by 4 bases, the J end by 3 bases, with 10 bases between. The CDR3 runs to 13 residues. CDR3 sequence: CASSQNREETQYF. CDR3 nucleotide sequence: TGCGCCAGCAGCCAGAACAGGGAAGAGACCCAGTACTTC.